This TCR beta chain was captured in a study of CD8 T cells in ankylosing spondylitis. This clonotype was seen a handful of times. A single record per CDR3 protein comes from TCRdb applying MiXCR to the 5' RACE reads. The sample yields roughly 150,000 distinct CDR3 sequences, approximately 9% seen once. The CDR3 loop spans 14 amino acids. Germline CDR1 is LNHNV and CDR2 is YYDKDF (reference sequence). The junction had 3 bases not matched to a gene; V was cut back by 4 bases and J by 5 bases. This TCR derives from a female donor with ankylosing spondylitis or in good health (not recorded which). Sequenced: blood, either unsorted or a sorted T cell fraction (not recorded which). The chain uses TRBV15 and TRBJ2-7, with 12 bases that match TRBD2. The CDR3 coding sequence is TGTGCCACCAGCACCAGACTAGCGGGAGACGAGCAGTACTTC. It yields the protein CATSTRLAGDEQYF.